These 17 T cell receptor beta chains were sequenced from one sample in a study of T cell repertoires in MIS-A myocarditis. The table came from immunoSEQ multiplex PCR; TCRdb's copy has only in-frame clones and leaves some out. The sample lists approximately 10,000 clones; around 89% were seen once. The sample taken for sequencing was thoracic lymph node tissue obtained at autopsy. The receptors stem from a man in his late teens or twenties with fulminant myocarditis from multisystem inflammatory syndrome in adults (MIS-A) after COVID-19.

CDR3 in amino acids: CASIMGTEAFF. Here the CDR3 DNA reads TGCGCCAGCATAATGGGCACTGAAGCTTTCTTT. The chain links TRBV5-1 to TRBJ1-1; D is uncertain. Germline assignment: CDR1 SGHRS and CDR2 YFSETQ. Trimming pared 6 bases from V and 4 bases from J, leaving 7 bases between. The CDR3 sequence is 11 residues long.

This chain connects TRBV20-1 to TRBJ2-7; D is unclear. The V end lost 3 bases, the J end lost 1 base, and 7 bases lay between the germline ends. Germline V lookup: CDR1 DFQATT, CDR2 SNEGSKA (reference sequence). This CDR3 has 12 amino acids. The CDR3 sequence: CSASVRSYEQYF. As DNA, the CDR3 is TGCAGTGCTAGTGTGCGATCCTACGAGCAGTACTTC.

The chain uses TRBV28 and TRBJ1-5; 9 bases agree with TRBD1. The CDR3 has 16 residues. Germline trimming cut 4 bases from V and 6 bases from J; bases unmatched to any gene: 10. Germline assignment: CDR1 MDHEN and CDR2 SYDVKM. The CDR3 DNA reads TGTGCCAGCAGTTCTTCCGGGACAGGGCCCTTTCAGCCCCAGCATTTT. Residues: CASSSSGTGPFQPQHF.

The genes are TRBV18 and TRBJ2-7, with a weak D call TRBD1 (6 bases). Between the trimmed V and J ends, which lost 3 bases and 2 bases, there was a span of 23 bases. CDR1 is KGHSH and CDR2 is LQKENI in the germline V gene. This CDR3 comprises 18 residues. The CDR3 is CASSPEDSKDLFPYEQYF. CDR3 nucleotides: TGTGCCAGCTCACCGGAGGACAGCAAAGACCTTTTCCCCTACGAGCAGTACTTC. The complete variable domain, with remaining parts taken from reference TRBV18 and TRBJ2-7, reads NAGVMQNPRHLVRRRGQEARLRCSPMKGHSHVYWYRQLPEEGLKFMVYLQKENIIDESGMPKERFSAEFPKEGPSILRIQQVVRGDSAAYFCASSPEDSKDLFPYEQYFGPGTRLTVT.

The chain is built from TRBV4-2 and TRBJ2-7; possible D gene TRBD2, 6 bases. CDR3 size: 14 residues. V was clipped by 4 bases and J by 5 bases, with 15 bases between them. Germline V CDR1 and CDR2: LGHNA, YNFKEQ. The CDR3 region is CASSLESGSNEQYF. CDR3 bases: TGTGCCAGCAGCCTTGAGTCCGGGAGTAACGAGCAGTACTTC.

This clone was observed a single time. The chain has TRBV7-8 and TRBJ2-1, with D hard to call. The CDR3 is 14 amino acids. The ends were cut back, 1 base at V and 8 bases at J, with 12 bases in the middle. Germline-derived CDR1 and CDR2 are SGHVS and FQNEAQ. CDR3 protein: CASSLDPLGDEQFF. The CDR3 DNA is TGTGCCAGCAGCTTAGACCCCTTAGGAGATGAGCAGTTCTTC.

The V call is TRBV18, the J call TRBJ2-3, with D unclear. This CDR3 spans 14 amino acids. V dropped 3 bases and J dropped 4 bases, with 11 bases sitting between them. CDR1 and CDR2 (germline): KGHSH, LQKENI. CDR3 region: CASSPQRIPDTQYF. CDR3 in DNA: TGTGCCAGCTCACCGCAGAGAATCCCAGATACGCAGTATTTT.

This chain joins TRBV7-2 and TRBJ2-1; 8 bases are a match to TRBD2. V lost 4 bases, J lost 8 bases, and 4 bases stayed unmatched. Germline lookup yields CDR1 SGHTA and CDR2 FQGNSA. CDR3 length: 13 residues. DNA of the CDR3: TGTGCCAGCAGCTCAAATAGCGGGGATGAGCAGTTCTTC. Its translation is CASSSNSGDEQFF.

This clone appeared a single time. The rearrangement links TRBV28 to TRBJ2-7; tentatively, D is TRBD1 (6 bases). Looked up from germline, CDR1 is MDHEN and CDR2 is SYDVKM. The V end lost 4 bases, the J end lost 5 bases, and 15 bases lay between the germline ends. The CDR3 totals 14 residues. DNA for the CDR3: TGTGCCAGCAGTTACTCAGACAGGAATAACGAGCAGTACTTC. This codes for CASSYSDRNNEQYF.

The V and J genes are TRBV7-2 and TRBJ2-7; no definite D call. V was shortened by 3 bases and J by 6 bases, with 6 bases between the two germline ends. The CDR3 contains 11 residues. Germline-derived CDR1 and CDR2 are SGHTA and FQGNSA. The CDR3 spells CASSFLGEQYF. The CDR3 region has the DNA TGTGCCAGCAGCTTCCTCGGCGAGCAGTACTTC.

The chain has TRBV5-6 and TRBJ2-1; the match to TRBD2 covers 9 bases. CDR3 length equals 16 residues. V lost 2 bases, J lost 5 bases, and 8 bases stayed unmatched. CDR1 SGHDT and CDR2 YYEEEE come from the germline V gene. The CDR3 loop is CASSFRWRGGNNEQFF. In nucleotides, the CDR3 is TGTGCCAGCAGCTTTCGATGGCGGGGGGGAAACAATGAGCAGTTCTTC.

The chain couples TRBV27 to TRBJ1-2; 9 nucleotides match TRBD1. The CDR3 is 14 residues long. The ends lost 6 bases at V and 4 bases at J; junction bases unmatched: 6. Germline CDR1 reads MNHEY; CDR2 reads SMNVEV (reference sequence). This chain's CDR3 is CASSTGQGFYGYTF. As DNA, the CDR3 is TGTGCCAGCAGCACGGGACAGGGCTTCTATGGCTACACCTTC.

This chain connects TRBV2 to TRBJ2-7; D not certain. The length of the CDR3 is 14 residues. Germline CDR1 SNHLY, CDR2 FYNNEI. V was shortened by 7 bases and J by 0 bases, with 13 bases between the two germline ends. The CDR3 DNA follows: TGTGCCAGCACCGAACTCCATGGCTCCTACGAGCAGTACTTC. It is translated as CASTELHGSYEQYF.

This chain connects TRBV6-6 to TRBJ1-1, with D maybe TRBD1 (5 bases). Germline values: CDR1 MNHNY, CDR2 SVGAGI (reference sequence). Trimming stripped 2 bases from V and 8 bases from J, with 12 bases between. The CDR3 runs 13 residues. The CDR3 DNA follows: TGTGCCAGCAGTTACCTCCGGGACGTGGAAGCTTTCTTT. Amino acids: CASSYLRDVEAFF.

The chain links TRBV28 to TRBJ1-2; D not resolved. V lost 6 bases and J lost 5, with 22 bases in between. Germline assignment: CDR1 MDHEN and CDR2 SYDVKM. This CDR3 is built from 16 residues. CDR3 sequence: CASSRLPRDGVYGYTF. CDR3 coding DNA: TGTGCCAGCAGCCGTCTCCCCCGAGACGGCGTTTATGGCTACACCTTC.

The chain has TRBV9 and TRBJ1-2; tentative D call: TRBD1 (5 bases). The CDR3 extends over 15 amino acids. The ends were cut back, 0 bases at V and 5 bases at J, with 14 bases in the middle. The V gene's germline CDR1 is SGDLS and CDR2 YYNGEE. The CDR3 spells CASSVGRDSGYGYTF. The CDR3, as DNA: TGTGCCAGCAGCGTAGGCAGGGATTCGGGGTATGGCTACACCTTC.

The V gene is TRBV19, the J gene TRBJ1-5; possibly TRBD1 for D (6 bases). This CDR3 spans 14 amino acids. Per the germline V gene, CDR1 is LNHDA and CDR2 is SQIVND (reference sequence). The ends were cut back, 6 bases at V and 0 bases at J, with 9 bases in the middle. The CDR3 region has the DNA TGTGCCAGTAGAGAGGACAGTAGCAATCAGCCCCAGCATTTT. This encodes CASREDSSNQPQHF.